The 29 T cell receptor beta chains reported below all come from one sample, sequenced in a study of blood T cells in healthy people across ages. The authors ran a second PCR of 7 to 11 cycles using a sample-barcoded 5' primer and a J-beta primer mix. MiXCR, run by TCRdb on the 5' RACE reads, gives a single entry per CDR3 protein. The table shows 700,000 to 850,000 distinct CDR3 sequences, with approximately 55% occurring only once. Sequenced input: blood. These receptors originate from an elderly man in good health.

The chain combines TRBV27 with TRBJ2-7, with no clear D. CDR3 length: 15 amino acids. CDR1 MNHEY and CDR2 SMNVEV come from the germline V gene (reference sequence). V lost 2 bases and J lost 0, with 11 bases in between. CDR3 residues: CASSLVQASSYEQYF. The CDR3 DNA is TGTGCCAGCAGTTTAGTCCAGGCAAGCTCCTACGAGCAGTACTTC.

The chain employs TRBV2 and TRBJ2-1, with TRBD2 identical over 8 bases. Unmatched junction bases numbered 5, after V lost 2 bases and J lost 5 bases. Germline CDR1 reads SNHLY; CDR2 reads FYNNEI. This CDR3 comprises 15 residues. The CDR3 region is CASSEKGLGDNEQFF. CDR3 coding DNA: TGTGCCAGCAGTGAAAAGGGACTAGGAGACAATGAGCAGTTCTTC.

This sequence joins TRBV10-3 and TRBJ2-7; 7 bases align to TRBD1. With 10 bases clipped from V and 0 bases from J, the junction kept 3 bases outside the gene matches. The CDR3 loop spans 12 amino acids. Germline CDR1 and CDR2: ENHRY and SYGVKD. CDR3 coding DNA: TGTGCCACCCGGGACAGCTCCTACGAGCAGTACTTC. Its protein is CATRDSSYEQYF.

The chain recombines TRBV6-2 or TRBV6-3 with TRBJ2-1, with 10 bases lining up with TRBD2. The germline V gene encodes CDR1 MNHEY and CDR2 SVGEGT. V dropped 5 bases and J dropped 6; count of bases not matched to a gene: 7. The CDR3 extends over 15 amino acids. The CDR3 loop reads CASSPQAGGGNEQFF. The CDR3 bases are TGTGCCAGCAGTCCCCAAGCGGGAGGGGGCAATGAGCAGTTCTTC.

This chain links TRBV5-6 with TRBJ1-6; no clear D gene. The V end was cut by 6 bases, the J end by 8 bases, with 18 bases between. The CDR3 contains 15 residues. Germline V lookup: CDR1 SGHDT, CDR2 YYEEEE. The CDR3 loop reads CASNGNDVGDSPLHF. DNA of the CDR3: TGTGCCAGCAACGGGAACGATGTCGGCGATTCACCCCTCCACTTT.

This clonotype was detected only once. The V and J genes are TRBV18 and TRBJ2-1; 9 bases are a match to TRBD1. Looked up from germline, CDR1 is KGHSH and CDR2 is LQKENI. This CDR3 comprises 13 residues. Germline trimming cut 5 bases from V and 8 bases from J; bases unmatched to any gene: 4. DNA for the CDR3: TGTGCCAGCTCAGGGGGACAGGGCGATGAGCAGTTCTTC. It is translated as CASSGGQGDEQFF.

The count of this clonotype is one. This chain connects TRBV2 to TRBJ2-4, with 9 bases fitting TRBD1. The CDR3 has 16 amino acids. Germline V gives CDR1 SNHLY, CDR2 FYNNEI. V lost 6 bases to trimming and J lost 3 bases; unmatched junction nucleotides: 9. CDR3 nucleotides: TGTGCCAGCAGGGACGACAGGGGGGGCGTCAAAAACATTCAGTACTTC. Amino acid sequence: CASRDDRGGVKNIQYF.

This chain uses TRBV20-1 with TRBJ2-1, with 7 positions matching TRBD1. From germline, CDR1 is DFQATT and CDR2 SNEGSKA (reference sequence). The CDR3 is made up of 12 amino acids. The junction had 10 bases not matched to a gene; V was cut back by 8 bases and J by 9 bases. The chain's CDR3 is CSPNGQASEQFF. In nucleotides, the CDR3 is TGCAGTCCGAACGGACAGGCAAGTGAGCAGTTCTTC.

With respect to this clonotype: The junction shows a germline mismatch at one end, possibly a read error. The chain uses TRBV12-3 or TRBV12-4 and TRBJ2-7, with D perhaps matching TRBD2 (6 bases). The CDR3 sequence is 14 residues long. Here the CDR3 reads CASTRSGTGYEQYF. CDR3 coding DNA: TGCGCCAGCACGCGCTCCGGGACTGGATACGAGCAGTACTTC.

The chain combines TRBV12-3 or TRBV12-4 with TRBJ1-5; 8 bases align to TRBD1. Trimming took 5 bases from V and 9 from J; bases not matched to a gene: 9. CDR3 length: 14 amino acids. This CDR3 is CASSPGQGISPQHF. CDR3 in DNA: TGTGCCAGCAGTCCCGGACAGGGTATCTCGCCCCAGCATTTT.

The V gene is TRBV24-1, the J gene TRBJ2-1; TRBD2 is a possible D gene (5 bases). Germline loops: CDR1 KGHDR, CDR2 SFDVKD. The ends were cut back, 2 bases at V and 2 bases at J, with 12 bases in the middle. The CDR3 runs 16 residues. CDR3 region: CATSDSQEVAYNEQFF. The CDR3 DNA reads TGTGCCACCAGTGATTCCCAGGAGGTTGCCTACAATGAGCAGTTCTTC.

The V call is TRBV12-3 or TRBV12-4, the J call TRBJ2-1, with TRBD2 identical over 8 bases. Trimming cost V 2 bases and J 13 bases; bases outside gene matches: 10. The CDR3 is 14 amino acids. The CDR3 DNA reads TGTGCCAGCAGTTTACAGGCCCCCAGCGGGAGTCAGTTCTTC. Translating gives CASSLQAPSGSQFF.

The chain has TRBV27 and TRBJ1-4; no definite D call. Germline CDR1 and CDR2: MNHEY and SMNVEV (reference sequence). V was pared by 5 bases and J by 0 bases, with 10 bases between. The CDR3 covers 15 residues. CDR3 in DNA: TGTGCCAGCAGTCCCGTCGGAGCAACTAATGAAAAACTGTTTTTT. This translates into CASSPVGATNEKLFF.

The chain carries TRBV7-8 and TRBJ2-5; D may match TRBD1 or TRBD2 (5 bases each). Looked up from germline, CDR1 is SGHVS and CDR2 is FQNEAQ. The CDR3 contains 14 residues. V was pared by 5 bases and J by 3 bases, with 13 bases between. In DNA form, the CDR3 reads TGTGCCAGCAGCCCTCGGGACCCCAAAGAGACCCAGTACTTC. Translated, it gives CASSPRDPKETQYF.

This clonotype has just a few counts. This chain links TRBV6-5 with TRBJ1-2; weak D call: TRBD1 (5 bases). V lost 6 bases to trimming and J lost 2 bases, with 10 bases between them. Germline-derived CDR1 and CDR2 are MNHEY and SVGAGI. This CDR3 has 13 amino acids. The CDR3 loop reads CASRSPGNYGYTF. The CDR3 bases are TGTGCCAGCAGATCCCCAGGGAACTATGGCTACACCTTC.

J is TRBJ1-2 and V is TRBV2; D remains unclear. The V end was cut by 7 bases, the J end by 7 bases, with 19 bases between. The CDR3 length is 14 residues. Germline V lookup: CDR1 SNHLY, CDR2 FYNNEI. CDR3 in amino acids: CASKERSAGRGYTF. The CDR3, as DNA: TGTGCCAGCAAAGAACGTTCCGCCGGCCGTGGCTACACCTTC.

This rearrangement joins TRBV12-3 or TRBV12-4 to TRBJ2-7; 8 nucleotides agree with TRBD2. This CDR3 spans 16 amino acids. J gave up 5 bases and V 5 bases, and 14 bases lay outside the gene matches. This chain's CDR3 is CASSPQLAAEGNEQYF. In nucleotides, the CDR3 is TGTGCCAGCAGTCCCCAACTAGCGGCGGAGGGAAACGAGCAGTACTTC.

The rearrangement uses TRBV10-3 and TRBJ2-1; perhaps TRBD2 as D (5 bases). The germline gives CDR1 ENHRY, CDR2 SYGVKD. The V gene lost 8 bases and the J gene lost 4 bases, with 12 bases spanning the gap. The CDR3 loop spans 13 amino acids. CDR3 sequence: CAILPRGYNEQFF. The CDR3 bases are TGTGCCATCCTCCCTCGGGGTTACAATGAGCAGTTCTTC.

The chain has TRBV5-6 and TRBJ2-7; 7 bases align to TRBD2. The CDR3 consists of 13 residues. Per germline, CDR1 SGHDT and CDR2 YYEEEE. Losses at the gene ends were 4 bases for V and 3 bases for J; bases not matched to a gene: 4. CDR3 in DNA: TGTGCCAGCAGCGTGGGACTAAACTACGAGCAGTACTTC. Protein sequence: CASSVGLNYEQYF.

A single count supports this clonotype. A much more abundant neighbour one base away suggests this may be a read error. The chain joins TRBV4-2 to TRBJ2-7; 11 bases map to TRBD2. Trimming cost V 1 base and J 2 bases; bases outside gene matches: 4. The CDR3 contains 16 residues. The V gene's germline CDR1 is LGHNA and CDR2 YNFKEQ. CDR3 protein: CASSQAGTSGTYEQYF. The CDR3 DNA reads TGTGCCAGCAGCCAAGCCGGGACTAGCGGCACCTACGAGCAGTACTTC.

This chain uses TRBV14 with TRBJ2-5; no definite D call. The CDR3 contains 15 residues. Trimming pared 3 bases from V and 0 bases from J, leaving 11 bases between. CDR1 is SGHDN and CDR2 is FVKESK in the germline V gene. This CDR3 reads CASSQSLSYQETQYF. Written as DNA, the CDR3 is TGTGCCAGCAGCCAGAGCTTATCGTACCAAGAGACCCAGTACTTC.

This clonotype has at least ten counts. This chain uses TRBV14 with TRBJ2-7; TRBD2 matches 8 bases. The germline V gene encodes CDR1 SGHDN and CDR2 FVKESK. The CDR3 has 15 amino acids. The V and J ends lost 4 bases and 5 bases, in that order; junction bases with no gene match: 10. The CDR3 region is CASSPTAGGGHEQYF. In DNA form, the CDR3 reads TGTGCCAGCAGCCCTACGGCCGGGGGGGGACACGAGCAGTACTTC.

This clonotype showed up many times. This chain connects TRBV9 to TRBJ2-3; D remains unclear. Germline CDR1 SGDLS, CDR2 YYNGEE. The CDR3 length is 14 residues. With 2 bases removed from V and 3 bases from J, the gap between germline ends came to 10 bases. The CDR3 reads CASSVDGSTDTQYF. The CDR3 DNA reads TGTGCCAGCAGCGTCGATGGAAGTACAGATACGCAGTATTTT.

The chain employs TRBV6-5 and TRBJ2-1; 9 bases are shared with TRBD2. V was clipped by 7 bases and J by 6 bases; unmatched bases: 13. The CDR3 is 16 amino acids. Germline V CDR1 and CDR2: MNHEY, SVGAGI. CDR3 loop: CASKAPRGRAGNEQFF. CDR3 nucleotides: TGTGCCAGCAAGGCCCCCCGCGGGAGGGCCGGCAATGAGCAGTTCTTC.

For the CDR3, the DNA is TGCAGCGTTTTGACAGGGTATGGAGAGACCCAGTACTTC. It is translated as CSVLTGYGETQYF. The V gene is TRBV29-1, the J gene TRBJ2-5; TRBD1 agrees at 7 bases. V shed 5 bases and J 4 bases; nucleotides not matched to a gene: 7. The CDR3 sequence is 13 residues long. Per germline, CDR1 SQVTM and CDR2 ANQGSEA.

CDR3 loop: CASSGGRGQATGSYEQYF. CDR3 nucleotides: TGTGCCAGCAGTGGAGGGAGGGGCCAGGCCACAGGGTCCTACGAGCAGTACTTC. V gene TRBV6-1 combines with J gene TRBJ2-4, with D maybe TRBD2 (7 bases). Near its end, the DNA agrees better with TRBJ2-7, so the J call may be wrong. Germline values: CDR1 MNHNS, CDR2 SASEGT. This CDR3 contains 18 residues.

This clonotype was observed a few times. The chain employs TRBV20-1 and TRBJ2-1; 13 bases are a match to TRBD2. With 6 bases clipped from V and 8 bases from J, the junction kept 13 bases outside the gene matches. This CDR3 region has 16 residues. Per germline, CDR1 DFQATT and CDR2 SNEGSKA (reference sequence). CDR3 sequence reads: CSAPPRTSGSFDEQFF. CDR3 DNA: TGCAGTGCCCCCCCTAGGACTAGCGGGAGTTTCGATGAGCAGTTCTTC.

This clonotype turned up a few times. The chain has TRBV9 and TRBJ1-2; TRBD1 might be the D (6 bases). The germline gives CDR1 SGDLS, CDR2 YYNGEE. V lost 0 bases and J 4 bases, leaving 13 bases between the germline ends. The CDR3 loop spans 15 amino acids. This chain's CDR3 is CASSVGGQSTYGYTF. CDR3 sequence (DNA): TGTGCCAGCAGCGTAGGAGGACAGAGCACCTATGGCTACACCTTC.

The rearrangement uses TRBV29-1 and TRBJ2-1, with D uncertain. CDR1 is SQVTM, CDR2 ANQGSEA, per germline. V was trimmed by 4 bases and J by 1 base, leaving 14 bases between them. This CDR3 contains 15 residues. CDR3 DNA: TGCAGCGTTGTTGGAGCTCCAGCTTCCTACAATGAGCAGTTCTTC. It is translated as CSVVGAPASYNEQFF.